The rows below give T cell receptor beta chains drawn from one sample of a study of control samples from healthy donors and cancer patients. Clones were read by immunoSEQ multiplex PCR, and TCRdb kept only the in-frame ones, dropping some. The sample has about 130,000 clones, approximately 90% seen once. The source material was blood. Receptor source: a man aged 18 to 30 in good health. Both conserved end residues are part of each CDR3. The D gene is left open where the match is weak. The size entry is marked missing in some rows and otherwise reads once, few, many or a size class.

>TRBV9|once|NA|TRBJ1-1
CASSVVEWTEAFF
TGTGCCAGCAGCGTAGTAGAGTGGACTGAAGCTTTCTTT
>TRBV19|NA|TRBD1|TRBJ1-2
CASSIWGQVGGYTF
TGTGCCAGTAGTATTTGGGGACAGGTCGGTGGCTACACCTTC
>TRBV7-9|NA|TRBD1|TRBJ1-4
CASSLDRPATNEKLFF
TGTGCCAGCAGCTTGGACAGGCCTGCAACTAATGAAAAACTGTTTTTT
>TRBV7-9|NA|TRBD1|TRBJ2-1
CASSSGQGIGNEQFF
TGTGCCAGCAGCTCGGGACAGGGAATTGGCAATGAGCAGTTCTTC
>TRBV12-5|NA|NA|TRBJ1-4
CASGLVKDGHATNEKLFF
TGTGCTAGTGGTTTGGTGAAGGATGGCCATGCAACTAATGAAAAACTGTTTTTT
>TRBV3-1/TRBV3-2|NA|NA|TRBJ1-1
CASSQGVFTEAFF
TGTGCCAGCAGCCAAGGAGTCTTCACTGAAGCTTTCTTT
>TRBV7-3|NA|TRBD1|TRBJ1-1
CASSQDRGASEAFF
TGTGCCAGCAGCCAGGACAGGGGGGCGTCTGAAGCTTTCTTT
>TRBV29-1|NA|TRBD1|TRBJ1-2
CSVTRTGLKHF
TGCAGCGTGACCCGGACAGGACTGAAACACTTC
>TRBV7-9|NA|NA|TRBJ2-7
CASSLGQDYEQYF
TGTGCCAGCAGCTTAGGACAGGACTACGAGCAGTACTTC
>TRBV11-3|NA|NA|TRBJ1-3
CAASPNSGNTIYF
TGTGCCGCCTCGCCAAACTCTGGAAACACCATATATTTT
>TRBV30|NA|TRBD1|TRBJ1-1
CACDTGTGKMRAFF
TGTGCCTGCGACACCGGGACAGGGAAGATGCGGGCTTTCTTT
>TRBV5-1|once|NA|TRBJ1-3
CASSLGLGNTIYF
TGCGCCAGCAGCCTGGGACTTGGAAACACCATATATTTT
>TRBV18|NA|TRBD1|TRBJ1-1
CASSTTDRGKEAFF
TGTGCCAGCTCAACTACGGACAGGGGGAAGGAAGCTTTCTTT
>TRBV7-9|NA|NA|TRBJ2-3
CASSLESDTQYF
TGTGCCAGCAGCTTAGAATCAGATACGCAGTATTTT
>TRBV2|NA|NA|TRBJ2-6
CASTGVSGANVLTF
TGTGCCAGCACTGGGGTCTCTGGGGCCAACGTCCTGACTTTC
>TRBV3-1/TRBV3-2|NA|NA|TRBJ2-5
CASSQRPQGGVETQYF
TGTGCCAGCAGCCAAAGGCCACAGGGAGGTGTGGAGACCCAGTACTTC
>TRBV6-4|once|NA|TRBJ2-3
CASSRGSTDTQYF
TGTGCCAGCAGTCGGGGGAGCACAGATACGCAGTATTTT
>TRBV27|NA|NA|TRBJ1-2
CASSLDGRANYGYTF
TGTGCCAGCAGTTTGGACGGCAGAGCTAACTATGGCTACACCTTC
>TRBV10-3|NA|NA|TRBJ1-1
CAITRGYTNTEAFF
TGTGCCATCACCCGGGGCTATACGAACACTGAAGCTTTCTTT
>TRBV9|NA|NA|TRBJ2-2
CASSVDLGTNTGELFF
TGTGCCAGCAGCGTAGACTTAGGGACAAACACCGGGGAGCTGTTTTTT
>TRBV14|NA|NA|TRBJ2-5
CASSQDFRRNQETQYF
TGTGCCAGCAGCCAAGATTTTCGACGGAACCAAGAGACCCAGTACTTC
>TRBV7-9|NA|NA|TRBJ1-4
CASMDSDNEKLFF
TGTGCCAGCATGGACAGCGACAATGAAAAACTGTTTTTT
>TRBV7-9|NA|TRBD2|TRBJ2-1
CASSPTSALVREQFF
TGTGCCAGCAGCCCAACTAGCGCCTTAGTTCGTGAGCAGTTCTTC
>TRBV9|NA|NA|TRBJ2-2
CASSVPTGDANTGELFF
TGTGCCAGCAGCGTCCCGACAGGCGATGCGAACACCGGGGAGCTGTTTTTT
>TRBV30|NA|NA|TRBJ1-1
CAWRTGSWATEAFF
TGTGCCTGGAGGACCGGGAGCTGGGCCACTGAAGCTTTCTTT
>TRBV6-5|NA|NA|TRBJ1-4
CASSWTRTNEKLFF
TGTGCCAGCAGCTGGACGCGTACTAATGAAAAACTGTTTTTT
>TRBV19|NA|NA|TRBJ1-5
CASRLGTGPEPQHF
TGTGCCAGTAGGCTGGGGACGGGACCGGAGCCCCAGCATTTT
>TRBV15|NA|NA|TRBJ1-4
CATSSTRGGREKLFF
TGTGCCACCAGCAGCACAAGGGGAGGTCGTGAAAAACTGTTTTTT
>TRBV3-1/TRBV3-2|NA|NA|TRBJ1-6
CASSQSLSLSPLHF
TGTGCCAGCAGCCAGTCTTTAAGTCTATCACCCCTCCACTTT
>TRBV7-3|NA|TRBD1|TRBJ1-1
CASSFTGGRTEAFF
TGTGCCAGCAGCTTTACAGGGGGAAGAACTGAAGCTTTCTTT
>TRBV19|NA|NA|TRBJ1-4
CASSLRGLPNEKLFF
TGTGCCAGTAGTTTGAGGGGACTGCCTAATGAAAAACTGTTTTTT
>TRBV5-6|NA|NA|TRBJ1-6
CASSSGLGYSPLHF
TGTGCCAGCAGCTCGGGGTTAGGGTATTCACCCCTCCACTTT
>TRBV7-9|NA|TRBD1|TRBJ2-1
CASSSPGTAYNEQFF
TGTGCCAGCAGTTCCCCCGGGACAGCTTACAATGAGCAGTTCTTC
>TRBV5-1|NA|TRBD1|TRBJ1-1
CASSFWDRANTEAFF
TGCGCCAGCAGCTTCTGGGACAGGGCGAACACTGAAGCTTTCTTT
>TRBV4-2|NA|TRBD1|TRBJ1-1
CASSPLGQGNTEAFF
TGTGCCAGCAGCCCCTTGGGACAGGGGAACACTGAAGCTTTCTTT
>TRBV7-2|NA|NA|TRBJ2-5
CASSVREQETQYF
TGTGCCAGCAGCGTCAGGGAACAAGAGACCCAGTACTTC
>TRBV7-3|NA|NA|TRBJ2-1
CASSSSRGNEQFF
TGTGCCAGCAGCTCCTCCCGAGGCAATGAGCAGTTCTTC
>TRBV4-1|NA|NA|TRBJ2-3
CASSLWTDVSDTQYF
TGCGCCAGCAGCCTATGGACCGATGTCTCGGATACGCAGTATTTT
>TRBV5-1|NA|NA|TRBJ1-5
CASSLNGGQPQHF
TGCGCCAGCAGCTTGAACGGGGGTCAGCCCCAGCATTTT
>TRBV6-2/TRBV6-3|NA|TRBD1|TRBJ2-2
CASSYRAGGDTGELFF
TGTGCCAGCAGTTACAGGGCAGGGGGTGACACCGGGGAGCTGTTTTTT
>TRBV5-1|NA|NA|TRBJ1-1
CASSSPGTEAFF
TGCGCCAGCAGTTCCCCGGGCACTGAAGCTTTCTTT
>TRBV5-4|NA|TRBD1|TRBJ1-2
CASSSLDRAYYGYTF
TGTGCCAGCAGCTCGTTGGACAGGGCGTACTATGGCTACACCTTC
>TRBV11-2|NA|NA|TRBJ1-1
CASSLTRVGNTEAFF
TGTGCCAGCAGCTTAACGAGGGTCGGGAACACTGAAGCTTTCTTT
>TRBV2|NA|NA|TRBJ2-5
CASYKARVRETQYF
TGTGCCAGCTACAAGGCCAGGGTCCGAGAGACCCAGTACTTC
>TRBV3-1/TRBV3-2|NA|NA|TRBJ1-2
CASSHQGAYGYTF
TGTGCCAGCAGCCACCAGGGAGCCTATGGCTACACCTTC
>TRBV3-1/TRBV3-2|NA|NA|TRBJ2-3
CASSLLGGSTDTQYF
TGTGCCAGCAGCCTACTAGGCGGTAGCACAGATACGCAGTATTTT
>TRBV2|NA|TRBD2|TRBJ2-7
CASASSGGALFSYEQYF
TGTGCCAGCGCCTCCAGCGGGGGGGCTTTATTCTCCTACGAGCAGTACTTC
>TRBV19|NA|NA|TRBJ2-7
CASSIGFSYEQYF
TGTGCCAGTAGTATAGGGTTCTCCTACGAGCAGTACTTC